These 8 T cell receptor beta chains were all obtained from the same sample, sequenced in a study of CD8+ T cells in alopecia areata. Extraction and reverse transcription of RNA yielded cDNA as the sequencing template. Profiled with immunoSEQ multiplex PCR; TCRdb holds only in-frame clones, not every one. Of some 190,000 clones in the sample, about 51% are singletons; the top ten hold around 10%. The treatment here: oral pan-JAK inhibitor, 5-10 mg twice daily. Sequencing used CD8+ T cells sorted from blood, obtained around week 54, from a patient treated with tofacitinib. The origin of the receptors is a human donor with alopecia areata.

The rearrangement links TRBV7-3 to TRBJ2-2; 10 bases are shared with TRBD1. V gave up 5 bases and J gave up 5 bases; unmatched junction bases: 11. The CDR3 runs 17 residues. The germline gives CDR1 SGHTA, CDR2 FQGTGA. DNA of the CDR3: TGTGCCAGCAGCCCGCACCCGGGACAGGGGTTTACCGGGGAGCTGTTTTTT. It encodes CASSPHPGQGFTGELFF.

CDR3 DNA sequence: TGTGCCGGAACGGGCCCGGAGGTAGCTGAGCAGTTCTTC. It translates to CAGTGPEVAEQFF. The chain carries TRBV7-9 and TRBJ2-1, with D perhaps matching TRBD2 (5 bases). Germline values: CDR1 SEHNR, CDR2 FQNEAQ (reference sequence). Trimming shortened V by 11 bases and J by 9 bases, and 20 bases separated the two germline ends. CDR3 length: 13 amino acids.

The V gene is TRBV9, the J gene TRBJ2-3; 11 bases agree with TRBD2. With V trimmed by 1 base and J by 2 bases, 6 bases remained unmatched. Germline assignment: CDR1 SGDLS and CDR2 YYNGEE. This CDR3 comprises 17 residues. The CDR3 spells CASSVNPSGGLTDTQYF. CDR3 sequence (DNA): TGTGCCAGCAGCGTAAACCCTAGCGGGGGGCTCACAGATACGCAGTATTTT.

The CDR3 DNA reads TGTGCCAGCAGCTTGGCCGGCAGCCACACCGGGGAGCTGTTTTTT. It translates to CASSLAGSHTGELFF. The chain joins TRBV5-4 to TRBJ2-2; D is ambiguous. The CDR3 totals 15 residues. Germline CDR1 and CDR2: SGHNT and YYREEE (reference sequence). Between the trimmed V and J ends, which lost 0 bases and 3 bases, there was a span of 9 bases.

This clone was recorded only once. The chain is built from TRBV6-1 and TRBJ2-6; D gene uncertain. The CDR3 covers 18 residues. The germline V gene has CDR1 MNHNS and CDR2 SASEGT. V lost 2 bases to trimming and J lost 9 bases, with 23 bases between them. The chain's CDR3 is CASSEPARSLIWGNVLTF. The CDR3 DNA sequence: TGTGCCAGCAGTGAACCGGCAAGGTCTCTAATCTGGGGCAACGTCCTGACTTTC.

This clone turned up a few times. The chain uses TRBV29-1 and TRBJ2-1, with 11 bases identical to TRBD2. CDR1 SQVTM and CDR2 ANQGSEA come from the germline V gene. The CDR3 covers 14 residues. V was clipped by 7 bases and J by 4 bases; unmatched bases: 6. In nucleotides, the CDR3 is TGCAGCGCCTATAGCGGGGGGGAGTACAATGAGCAGTTCTTC. Translating gives CSAYSGGEYNEQFF.

As concerns this clone: Different DNA sequences within this sample yield the same CDR3. The chain carries TRBV30 and TRBJ1-2, with D perhaps TRBD1 (6 bases). The CDR3 loop spans 12 amino acids. Germline lookup yields CDR1 GTSNPN and CDR2 SVGIG (reference sequence). The V end was cut by 0 bases, the J end by 8 bases, with 10 bases between. CDR3 in amino acids: CAWSVGAGGYTF. In DNA form, the CDR3 reads TGTGCCTGGAGTGTGGGGGCGGGCGGCTACACCTTC.

The gene calls are TRBV15 and TRBJ1-4, with D unresolved. Deletions cut 3 bases from V and 8 bases from J, with 7 bases between. CDR3 size: 12 residues. Looked up from germline, CDR1 is LNHNV and CDR2 is YYDKDF (reference sequence). The CDR3 sequence: CATSSPQEKLFF. The CDR3 DNA sequence: TGTGCCACCAGCAGCCCCCAAGAAAAACTGTTTTTT.